The clone carrying this T cell receptor beta chain was seen only a few times. Germline CDR1 reads SGHRS; CDR2 reads YFSETQ. Trimming removed 0 bases from V and 2 bases from J; junction bases left unmatched: 9. This CDR3 is built from 18 residues. This entry belongs to a study of T-cell memory formation after mild COVID-19. TCRdb passed the 5' RACE reads through MiXCR, listing each CDR3 protein once. The sample yields roughly 400,000 distinct CDR3 sequences, 15% to 20% seen once. This clonotype originated in a young man who had mild COVID-19 (a few samples of this study predate the infection). Cell type and time point are not known. This chain connects TRBV5-1 to TRBJ2-3; 10 nucleotides agree with TRBD2. Sequencing was performed on PBMCs or a T cell subset sorted from them (not recorded which). The CDR3 DNA reads TGCGCCAGCAGCTTGGCCAAATCGCTAGCGGGGGCCACAGATACGCAGTATTTT. Translated: CASSLAKSLAGATDTQYF.